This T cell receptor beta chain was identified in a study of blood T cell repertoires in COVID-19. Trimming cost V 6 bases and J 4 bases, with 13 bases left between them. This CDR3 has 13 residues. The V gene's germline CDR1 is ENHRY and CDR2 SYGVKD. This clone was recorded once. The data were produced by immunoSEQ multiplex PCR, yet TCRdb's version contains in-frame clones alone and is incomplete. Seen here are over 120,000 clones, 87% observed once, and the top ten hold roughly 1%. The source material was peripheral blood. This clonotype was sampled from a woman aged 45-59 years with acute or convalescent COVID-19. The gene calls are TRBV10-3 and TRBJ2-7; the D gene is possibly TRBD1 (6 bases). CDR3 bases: TGTGCCATCAGCCGGGACAACTTGTACGAGCAGTACTTC. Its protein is CAISRDNLYEQYF.